The T cell receptor (beta chain) under discussion was sequenced for a study of OX40 agonist ivuxolimab in advanced cancers. Across the whole study: Averaging roughly 60 years in age, with a range of 23 to 79, the cohort was 80% to 90% male.

On this clone itself: Its antigen is currently unknown.

Sequencing was performed with immunoSEQ multiplex PCR; in TCRdb, only in-frame clones are kept and a portion is missing. Of about 22,000 clones in the sample, around 85% were seen once. Points from the study as a whole: Both CD4+ and CD8+ T cell populations in blood had undergone clonal expansion by week 6 at 0.1 to 3.0 mg/kg. Expansion of clones was among the lowest in partial responders at 0.1-3.0 mg/kg.

The V end was cut by 7 bases, the J end by 4 bases, with 17 bases between. Germline lookup yields CDR1 SQVTM and CDR2 ANQGSEA. The CDR3 is 14 amino acids. This receptor was taken from an adult with an advanced solid tumor such as melanoma, head and neck, liver or kidney cancer. The chain links TRBV29-1 to TRBJ2-1, with a weak D call TRBD2 (6 bases). The source material was CD4+ or CD8+ T cells sorted from blood, sampled in a trial of the OX40 agonist ivuxolimab. The CDR3 spells CSAAGLTVYNEQFF. CDR3 bases: TGCAGCGCCGCGGGACTCACCGTATACAATGAGCAGTTCTTC.